The subject of this entry is one T cell receptor beta chain. Its antigen remains unknown. Germline V gene sequence: CDR1 SGHRS, CDR2 YFSETQ. The CDR3 consists of 15 residues. V was trimmed by 4 bases and J by 8 bases, leaving 19 bases between them. Profiling relied on immunoSEQ multiplex PCR, and the TCRdb table lists in-frame clones only, not all of them. The sample has 45,000 to 60,000 clones; around 93% are singletons. The entry originates in a study of OX40 agonist ivuxolimab in advanced cancers. On the study more broadly: Three individuals attained partial responses, comprising one hepatocellular carcinoma case and two cutaneous melanoma cases.

Study-level points and caveats: In general, CD8+ T cells held more expanded clones than CD4+ did, on average.

If patients had autoimmune disease history or systemic immunosuppression, they were excluded. Cycle 7 day 1, cycle 4 day 1, and baseline were the timepoints at which blood was sampled. The J gene is TRBJ1-3, the V gene TRBV5-1; D might be TRBD1 (6 bases). The sequencing here drew on CD4+ or CD8+ T cells sorted from blood, taken in a trial of the OX40 agonist ivuxolimab. This clonotype was obtained from an adult with an advanced solid tumor such as melanoma, head and neck, liver or kidney cancer. The CDR3 DNA follows: TGCGCCAGCAGCCCGAGCAGGGGTGCCGGAGACACCATATATTTT. Amino acid sequence: CASSPSRGAGDTIYF.